The table lists the clone carrying this T cell receptor (beta chain) with many counts. One entry per CDR3 protein, called by TCRdb with MiXCR from the 5' RACE reads. The table records tens of thousands of distinct CDR3 sequences, roughly 7.7% of them present only once. This sample was included in a study of T cells after yellow fever vaccination. The germline V gene has CDR1 SGHAT and CDR2 FQDESV (reference sequence). There are 20 residues in the CDR3. J was trimmed by 8 bases and V by 3 bases; bases with no gene match: 25. The sample was CD8+ T cells sorted from PBMCs, taken on the day of the yellow fever booster vaccination. The chain recombines TRBV11-1 with TRBJ2-3; 8 nucleotides line up with TRBD2. The receptor comes from a man younger than 40 who received the YFV17D yellow fever vaccine. The CDR3 loop is CASSFMGLAGSGTGIGTQYF. CDR3 DNA sequence: TGTGCCAGCAGCTTTATGGGCCTCGCGGGTAGCGGGACTGGGATTGGTACGCAGTATTTT.